Listed below are T cell receptor beta chains from one sample, sequenced in a study of control samples from healthy donors and cancer patients. Repertoires were generated with immunoSEQ multiplex PCR, while TCRdb's copy carries only in-frame clones and drops some. This repertoire shows around 100,000 clones, about 90% found once; its top ten account for 12% to 15%. Sequencing was done on a sample of blood. The receptors originated from a man between 25 and 39 years old in good health. Both conserved end residues are trimmed from each CDR3. Each record gives: CDR3 protein, CDR3 length, V gene, clone size. Size is stated for part of the rows, as once, few or many counts, or as a class when the clone is expanded.

CDR3aa: ASSPYQGETQY
len: 11
v_gene: TRBV18
abundance: NA

CDR3aa: ATSRDPLGRETQY
len: 13
v_gene: TRBV15
abundance: NA

CDR3aa: ASRATGGADTEAF
len: 13
v_gene: TRBV5-6
abundance: NA

CDR3aa: ASSLNAENSPLH
len: 12
v_gene: TRBV5-1
abundance: NA

CDR3aa: ASSPQEGFGMNTEAF
len: 15
v_gene: TRBV28
abundance: once

CDR3aa: ASSVGTEAF
len: 9
v_gene: TRBV19
abundance: NA

CDR3aa: ASSIGSPARTEAF
len: 13
v_gene: TRBV19
abundance: NA

CDR3aa: ASSTGASGANVLT
len: 13
v_gene: TRBV2
abundance: NA

CDR3aa: ASSITASGEAF
len: 11
v_gene: TRBV12-3/TRBV12-4
abundance: NA

CDR3aa: ASSLDRDRLSYNEQF
len: 15
v_gene: TRBV7-9
abundance: NA

CDR3aa: ASSDREYQPQH
len: 11
v_gene: TRBV2
abundance: NA

CDR3aa: ATSRRAGETQY
len: 11
v_gene: TRBV15
abundance: once

CDR3aa: ASSLSSGTGGLETQY
len: 15
v_gene: TRBV11-3
abundance: NA

CDR3aa: ATSGRTSGRASYNEQF
len: 16
v_gene: TRBV15
abundance: NA

CDR3aa: ASSSPANRDEQY
len: 12
v_gene: TRBV27
abundance: NA

CDR3aa: SVTGGIGQPQH
len: 11
v_gene: TRBV29-1
abundance: few

CDR3aa: AWGASGGEQY
len: 10
v_gene: TRBV30
abundance: NA

CDR3aa: ASSQLAGSSEQY
len: 12
v_gene: TRBV14
abundance: NA

CDR3aa: ASRLGATGNNEAF
len: 13
v_gene: TRBV25-1
abundance: few

CDR3aa: ASSALSGASVGELF
len: 14
v_gene: TRBV9
abundance: NA

CDR3aa: ASSQGGRTDTQY
len: 12
v_gene: TRBV11-3
abundance: NA

CDR3aa: ASSFDYNSPLH
len: 11
v_gene: TRBV12-3/TRBV12-4
abundance: NA

CDR3aa: ASSLGGTESNEKLF
len: 14
v_gene: TRBV5-1
abundance: NA

CDR3aa: ASSLFLEQY
len: 9
v_gene: TRBV28
abundance: NA

CDR3aa: SVGTSGISYEQY
len: 12
v_gene: TRBV29-1
abundance: NA

CDR3aa: ASSLVLRVGGAEQF
len: 14
v_gene: TRBV5-1
abundance: NA

CDR3aa: ASRNPGTSGGNVLT
len: 14
v_gene: TRBV5-4
abundance: once

CDR3aa: ASSIDGTGPKPQH
len: 13
v_gene: TRBV19
abundance: NA

CDR3aa: SAISLSGNNEQF
len: 12
v_gene: TRBV29-1
abundance: NA

CDR3aa: ASTSGRGTIGEQF
len: 13
v_gene: TRBV2
abundance: NA

CDR3aa: ASSPQSGRTLNYEQY
len: 15
v_gene: TRBV27
abundance: NA

CDR3aa: ASSYSPGDSPLH
len: 12
v_gene: TRBV6-5
abundance: NA

CDR3aa: ASSVSGEKLF
len: 10
v_gene: TRBV7-9
abundance: NA

CDR3aa: ASTLSGRANSPLH
len: 13
v_gene: TRBV6-5
abundance: NA

CDR3aa: ASSLDPGREQY
len: 11
v_gene: TRBV7-6
abundance: few

CDR3aa: AWSEGSHTEAF
len: 11
v_gene: TRBV30
abundance: NA

CDR3aa: ASSFVLEQF
len: 9
v_gene: TRBV7-2
abundance: NA

CDR3aa: ASSHTTGGTAGELF
len: 14
v_gene: TRBV4-3
abundance: few

CDR3aa: AISEEANEQF
len: 10
v_gene: TRBV10-3
abundance: NA

CDR3aa: ASSRAAGAYNEQF
len: 13
v_gene: TRBV6-6
abundance: NA

CDR3aa: ASSLTGSGNTEAF
len: 13
v_gene: TRBV5-1
abundance: NA

CDR3aa: ASSLGGGLTDTQY
len: 13
v_gene: TRBV7-3
abundance: few

CDR3aa: ASRTGGGSSLSNNEKLF
len: 17
v_gene: TRBV27
abundance: NA

CDR3aa: ASSFPERSYNEQF
len: 13
v_gene: TRBV28
abundance: NA

CDR3aa: ATSRPGPYEQY
len: 11
v_gene: TRBV15
abundance: NA